These 7 T cell receptor beta chains were sequenced from one sample in a study of blood T cell repertoires in COVID-19. The repertoire was sequenced with immunoSEQ multiplex PCR; TCRdb's copy has only in-frame clones and lacks some. The table lists 140,000 to 150,000 clones, around 90% of them singletons. The sequencing sample was made of peripheral blood. The source of these receptors is a woman aged 45-65 years with acute or convalescent COVID-19.

This clone was counted once. The chain is built from TRBV29-1 and TRBJ1-2; maybe TRBD1 (6 bases). The CDR3 runs 12 residues. The V gene's germline CDR1 is SQVTM and CDR2 ANQGSEA. The germline V and J ends were trimmed by 1 base and 5 bases, with 8 bases remaining between them. CDR3 in amino acids: CSVEGGLYGYTF. The CDR3 region has the DNA TGCAGCGTTGAAGGGGGGCTTTATGGCTACACCTTC.

This clone was detected once. The chain carries TRBV6-5 and TRBJ2-4, with D possibly matching TRBD2 (6 bases). The CDR3 runs to 16 residues. Germline V gene lookup returns CDR1 MNHEY and CDR2 SVGAGI. V lost 4 bases and J 0 bases, leaving 13 bases between the germline ends. DNA of the CDR3: TGTGCCAGCAGTTCCCTAGCGAGCTTAGCCAAAAACATTCAGTACTTC. Encoded protein: CASSSLASLAKNIQYF.

The genes are TRBV4-1 and TRBJ2-1; D perhaps matches TRBD1 (5 bases). The CDR3 length is 15 residues. Germline CDR1 reads MGHRA; CDR2 reads YSYEKL. V lost 6 bases, J lost 4 bases, and 16 bases lay in between. As DNA, the CDR3 is TGCGCCAGCAGTAAATCAGGGCCGTCGTACAATGAGCAGTTCTTC. Amino acid sequence: CASSKSGPSYNEQFF.

The table lists this clone with a few counts. The chain combines TRBV10-3 with TRBJ1-1; no definite D call. The CDR3 contains 12 residues. Germline loops: CDR1 ENHRY, CDR2 SYGVKD. Between the trimmed V and J ends, which lost 10 bases and 3 bases, there was a span of 12 bases. The CDR3 reads CATRPEDTEAFF. The CDR3 nucleotides are TGTGCCACTCGCCCCGAGGACACTGAAGCTTTCTTT.

The chain links TRBV18 to TRBJ2-7; unclear D gene. Per the germline V gene, CDR1 is KGHSH and CDR2 is LQKENI. The CDR3 length is 15 residues. Trimming took 3 bases from V and 0 from J, leaving 12 bases between them. The CDR3 protein is CASSPLSRRSYEQYF. CDR3 sequence (DNA): TGTGCCAGCTCACCCCTTAGCAGACGCTCCTACGAGCAGTACTTC.

The sample holds one count of this clone. The chain couples TRBV3-1 (or the pseudogene TRBV3-2) to TRBJ2-3, with 14 bases fitting TRBD2. Losses at the gene ends were 4 bases for V and 6 bases for J; bases not matched to a gene: 6. Germline lookup yields CDR1 LGHDT and CDR2 YNNKEL (reference sequence). This CDR3 is built from 16 residues. CDR3 nucleotides: TGTGCCAGCAGCCCCGGGACTAGCGGGGGACGGGATACGCAGTATTTT. Amino acid sequence: CASSPGTSGGRDTQYF.

This chain uses TRBV18 with TRBJ2-7; D is perhaps TRBD1 (5 bases). Germline V gives CDR1 KGHSH, CDR2 LQKENI. With 6 bases removed from V and 2 bases from J, the gap between germline ends came to 11 bases. This CDR3 has 13 amino acids. In nucleotides, the CDR3 is TGTGCCAGCTCGAGGACACCTCCCTACGAGCAGTACTTC. Residues: CASSRTPPYEQYF.